This T cell receptor (beta chain) was sequenced in a study of CD8+CD57+ T cells in acquired aplastic anemia. Overall study context: On average, sorted CD4+ and CD8+ cells gave 3.2 ug of DNA. Study findings and constraints: Patients and controls had CD8+ Simpson's diversity values that were not significantly distinct. Patients and controls shared over 25 CD8+ CDR3 sequences, highly expressed in patients.

Individuals selected for sequencing had exhibited CD8+CD57+ cell expansion on flow cytometry. Blood came from patients not yet given any therapy. For CDR3 and TCR beta VDJ profiling, genomic DNA was the template used. MiXCR was run by TCRdb on the reads, yielding one entry per CDR3 protein. The top ten clones hold roughly 80% of a sample with roughly 80,000 distinct CDR3 sequences, just over 70% of them seen once. This clonotype came up a few times. Antigen: not known. This CDR3 is 12 amino acids long. The germline V and J ends were trimmed by 7 bases and 4 bases, with 10 bases remaining between them. Per germline, CDR1 KGHDR and CDR2 SFDVKD.

The receptor was isolated from a human donor with aplastic anemia. J is TRBJ2-7 and V is TRBV24-1; D possibly corresponds to TRBD2 (6 bases). Specimen: sorted CD4+, CD8+, or CD8+CD57+ T cells (not recorded which) from PBMCs. CDR3 nucleotide sequence: TGTGCCACCAGCTCCGGGGGATACGAGCAGTACTTC. Translation: CATSSGGYEQYF.